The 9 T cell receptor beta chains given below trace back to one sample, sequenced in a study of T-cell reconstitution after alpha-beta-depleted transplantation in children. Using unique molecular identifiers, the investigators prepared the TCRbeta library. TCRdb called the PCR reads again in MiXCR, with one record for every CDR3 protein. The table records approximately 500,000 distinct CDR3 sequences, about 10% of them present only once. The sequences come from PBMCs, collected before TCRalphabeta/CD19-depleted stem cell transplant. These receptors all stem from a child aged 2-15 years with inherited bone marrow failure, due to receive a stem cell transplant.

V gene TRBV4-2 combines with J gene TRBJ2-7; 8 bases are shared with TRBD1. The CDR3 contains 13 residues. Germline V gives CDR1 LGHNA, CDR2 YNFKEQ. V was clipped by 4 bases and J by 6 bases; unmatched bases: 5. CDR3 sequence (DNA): TGTGCCAGCAGCCCAGCAGGGGGCCCCGAGCAGTACTTC. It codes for CASSPAGGPEQYF.

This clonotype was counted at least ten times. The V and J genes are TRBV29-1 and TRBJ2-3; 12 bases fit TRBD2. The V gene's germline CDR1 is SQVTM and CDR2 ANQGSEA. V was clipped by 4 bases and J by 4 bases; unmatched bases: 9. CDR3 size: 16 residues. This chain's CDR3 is CSVVGLAGGPPDTQYF. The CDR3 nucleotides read TGCAGCGTTGTTGGGCTAGCGGGAGGGCCCCCAGATACGCAGTATTTT.

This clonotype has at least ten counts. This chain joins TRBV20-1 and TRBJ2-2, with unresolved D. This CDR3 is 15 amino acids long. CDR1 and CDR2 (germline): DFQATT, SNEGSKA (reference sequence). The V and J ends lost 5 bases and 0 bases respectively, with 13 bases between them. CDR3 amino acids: CSAPRWIANTGELFF. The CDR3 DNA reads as TGCAGTGCTCCCCGTTGGATCGCGAACACCGGGGAGCTGTTTTTT.

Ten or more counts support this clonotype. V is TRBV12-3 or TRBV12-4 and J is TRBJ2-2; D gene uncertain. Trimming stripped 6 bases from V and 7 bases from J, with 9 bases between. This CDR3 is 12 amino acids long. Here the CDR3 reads CASRMSGGELFF. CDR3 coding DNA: TGTGCCAGCAGAATGTCCGGCGGGGAGCTGTTTTTT.

Here the CDR3 DNA reads TGTGCCAGCAGCGCCCCTTGGAACGAGCAGTACTTC. Encoded protein: CASSAPWNEQYF. The genes are TRBV5-5 and TRBJ2-7; D is ambiguous. This CDR3 region has 12 residues. The V and J ends lost 4 bases and 5 bases respectively, with 10 bases between them. In germline, CDR1 is SGHKS, CDR2 YYEKEE (reference sequence). Supplemented by reference TRBV5-5 and TRBJ2-7, the full variable domain reads DAGVTQSPTHLIKTRGQQVTLRCSPISGHKSVSWYQQVLGQGPQFIFQYYEKEERGRGNFPDRFSARQFPNYSSELNVNALLLGDSALYLCASSAPWNEQYFGPGTRLTVT.

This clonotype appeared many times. The CDR3 coding sequence is TGTGCCAGCAGCTTAGTACAGGGATCTGAAGCTTTCTTT. Translated: CASSLVQGSEAFF. The rearrangement uses TRBV7-9 and TRBJ1-1; D might be TRBD1 (6 bases). The CDR3 covers 13 residues. CDR1 and CDR2 (germline): SEHNR, FQNEAQ (reference sequence). V was pared by 1 base and J by 6 bases, with 9 bases between.

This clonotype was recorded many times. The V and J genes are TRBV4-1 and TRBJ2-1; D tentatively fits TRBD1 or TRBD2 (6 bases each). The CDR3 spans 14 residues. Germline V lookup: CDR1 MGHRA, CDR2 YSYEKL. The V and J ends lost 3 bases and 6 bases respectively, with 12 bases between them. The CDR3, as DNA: TGCGCCAGCAGCCAGGCCGGAGGGGGCAATGAGCAGTTCTTC. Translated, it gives CASSQAGGGNEQFF.

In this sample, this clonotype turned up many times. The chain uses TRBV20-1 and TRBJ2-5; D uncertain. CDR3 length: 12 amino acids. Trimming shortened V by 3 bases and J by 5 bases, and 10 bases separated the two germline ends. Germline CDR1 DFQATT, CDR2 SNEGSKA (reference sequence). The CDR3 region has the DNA TGCAGTGCTAGTCCAGTCCGCGAGACCCAGTACTTC. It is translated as CSASPVRETQYF.

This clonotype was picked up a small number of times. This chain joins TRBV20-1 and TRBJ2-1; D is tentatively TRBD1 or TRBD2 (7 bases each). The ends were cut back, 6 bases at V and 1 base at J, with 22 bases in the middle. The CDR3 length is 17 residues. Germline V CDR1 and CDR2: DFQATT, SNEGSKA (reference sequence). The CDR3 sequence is CSAGQEKGLESYNEQFF. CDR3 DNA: TGCAGTGCAGGACAGGAGAAAGGACTAGAGTCCTACAATGAGCAGTTCTTC.